This TCR beta chain was identified in a study of blood T cell repertoires in COVID-19 (TCRdb year 2020). A note on the overall study: Samples covering the acute and convalescent phases of COVID-19 were provided by collaborators in the United States, Italy and Spain. The material from the prospective study consisted of cDNA or gDNA derived from T cells, B-cell-depleted T cells, or PBMCs. Where available, HLA class I and class II types were taken from metadata supplied by the sample provider and were not determined by assay-based typing. A freely available public database, intended as a resource for researchers studying the immune response to SARS-CoV-2, is where the repertoires were released. The sample metadata nearly always contained a de-identified subject ID, COVID-19 status, age in years and sex. Samples came from the ongoing ImmuneRACE study (first 160 participants) plus 1,254 subjects from 6 global collaborators. Subjects who had been exposed to COVID-19, were actively infected with it, or had recovered from it provided the deeply sampled blood TCRbeta repertoires that made up the dataset. The research as a whole found: Clinical and demographic metadata were provided uncurated, with the amount varying by source and participant.

TCRbeta CDR3 regions were amplified from genomic DNA using the immunoSEQ Assay, a bias-controlled multiplex PCR. The paper's processing steps were these. The number of nucleated cells in each sample was estimated by amplification of reference gene primers within the assay. To quantify the absolute abundance of each unique TCRbeta CDR3 rearrangement, sequence reads were collapsed and filtered. Productive Simpson clonality was computed per sample as the square root of Simpson's diversity index over productive rearrangements. TCRdb mirrors the immuneACCESS table, restricted to in-frame sequences. Some clones are absent from its copies; in checked studies, under half trace to an unresolved V gene, and the reason for the others is unknown. Clone size and V and J calls were adopted from that table, with D and trimming inferred from the DNA. Present in this sample are about 190,000 clones, around 80% of which were seen just once. The top ten constitute roughly 14% of the sample.

A second Seattle source provided samples from volunteer blood donors who had recovered from COVID-19. Each collaborating institution followed its own protocols to collect whole blood in K2EDTA tubes. For TCRbeta analysis, collaborator samples were shipped as frozen whole blood, as isolated PBMCs, or as DNA extracted from either sample type. Comment on this clone: The antigen it recognizes is unknown. No clone much larger than this one lies a single base away; base qualities are absent.

The CDR3 goes from the cysteine to the phenylalanine over 14 residues. Only the CDR3 portion is preserved as DNA: 42 bases, with reading frame beginning at the first base. The germline V and J ends show losses of 1 base and 5 bases respectively, and no gene match explains 4 bases of the junction. The germline V gene specifies SGHTA as CDR1 and FQGNSA as CDR2. The V and J segments used are TRBV7-2 and TRBJ2-7, with 8 bases aligning to TRBD2. The material sequenced was peripheral blood. The clonotype comes from a man aged 45-60 years who had recovered from COVID-19. The base sequence is TGTGCCAGCAGCTTAGATTCAGCGGGAGACGAGCAGTACTTC. Its product reads: CASSLDSAGDEQYF. Supplemented by the reference TRBV7-2 and TRBJ2-7 proteins around the CDR3, the complete variable domain is GAGVSQSPSNKVTEKGKDVELRCDPISGHTALYWYRQSLGQGLEFLIYFQGNSAPDKSGLPSDRFSAERTGGSVSTLTIQRTQQEDSAVYLCASSLDSAGDEQYFGPGTRLTVT.